One sample yielded the 18 T cell receptor beta chains listed below, sequenced in a study of T cells in Graves' hyperthyroidism and ophthalmopathy. RNA transcripts served as the template for amplifying TCR beta CDR3 regions. A set of HTBI primers served as the primers for a first-round RT-PCR of the TCR CDR3. In TCRdb, the multiplex PCR reads were re-called with MiXCR into one record per CDR3 protein. The data show about 530,000 distinct CDR3 sequences, more than 15% seen once. The sequenced sample was blood. All receptors come from a woman aged 18-30 years with Graves' ophthalmopathy.

This clonotype has just a few counts. This chain uses TRBV28 with TRBJ2-1, with D perhaps being TRBD1 or TRBD2 (5 bases each). This CDR3 region has 17 residues. Germline assignment: CDR1 MDHEN and CDR2 SYDVKM. The ends were cut back, 3 bases at V and 4 bases at J, with 19 bases in the middle. This CDR3 reads CASSFVSGARIYNEQFF. The DNA of the CDR3 is TGTGCCAGCAGTTTCGTATCCGGGGCTAGGATTTACAATGAGCAGTTCTTC.

This clonotype was seen repeatedly, ten times or more. The chain has TRBV12-3 or TRBV12-4 and TRBJ1-2; D is uncertain. V shed 5 bases and J shed 8 bases, with 15 bases lying between them. The length of the CDR3 is 13 residues. CDR3 bases: TGTGCCAGCAGTGCGCGGGCACGAAGGGGCTACACCTTC. This sequence encodes CASSARARRGYTF.

This clonotype was seen a handful of times. J is TRBJ1-1 and V is TRBV24-1; D is unclear. Per the germline V gene, CDR1 is KGHDR and CDR2 is SFDVKD. This CDR3 has 13 residues. The V end was cut by 4 bases, the J end by 0 bases, with 5 bases between. CDR3: CATSDGMNTEAFF. In DNA form, the CDR3 reads TGTGCCACCAGTGACGGTATGAACACTGAAGCTTTCTTT.

Written as DNA, the CDR3 is TGCGCCAGCAGCCAAAACACCCAGGGGGCCGTGCTTGAAAAACTGTTTTTT. Translating it yields CASSQNTQGAVLEKLFF. The genes are TRBV4-1 and TRBJ1-4; 8 positions match TRBD1. The CDR3 is 17 residues long. In germline, CDR1 is MGHRA, CDR2 YSYEKL. After removal of 2 bases from V and 7 bases from J, the junction contained 12 bases not matched to a gene.

Ten or more counts support this clonotype. J is TRBJ1-5 and V is TRBV12-3 or TRBV12-4; no clear D. V lost 3 bases and J 6 bases, leaving 12 bases between the germline ends. This CDR3 contains 14 residues. CDR3 amino acids: CASSFVRGSQPQHF. The CDR3 DNA reads as TGTGCCAGCAGTTTTGTCCGGGGAAGTCAGCCCCAGCATTTT.

Points on this clonotype: Since a much larger clone is just one base distant, this may be a read error. CDR3 amino acids: CSATPGARNTYEQCF. As DNA, the CDR3 is TGCAGTGCTACCCCCGGGGCGCGGAACACCTACGAGCAGTGCTTC. The rearrangement links TRBV20-1 to TRBJ2-7, with D possibly called TRBD1 or TRBD2 (5 bases each). The CDR3 has 15 residues. Per the germline V gene, CDR1 is DFQATT and CDR2 is SNEGSKA (reference sequence).

In the case of this clonotype: One junction end does not reproduce the germline sequence, and a read error may be involved. V and J are TRBV7-9 and TRBJ1-1, with D possibly being TRBD1 (5 bases). The length of the CDR3 is 14 residues. Looked up from germline, CDR1 is SEHNR and CDR2 is FQNEAQ (reference sequence). This chain's CDR3 is CTSSLQDGGTEAFF. Written as DNA, the CDR3 is TGTACCAGCAGCCTACAGGATGGGGGCACTGAAGCTTTCTTT.

This clonotype was counted many times. The chain employs TRBV20-1 and TRBJ1-5; 7 bases line up with TRBD1. The V and J ends lost 5 bases and 7 bases, in that order; junction bases with no gene match: 8. CDR3 length equals 13 residues. The germline V gene encodes CDR1 DFQATT and CDR2 SNEGSKA (reference sequence). CDR3 coding DNA: TGCAGTGCTCATACAGGGGTTGGACAGCCCCAGCATTTT. Encoded protein: CSAHTGVGQPQHF.

This clonotype was recorded a few times. CDR3 in amino acids: CASSQVGQAGETQYF. The CDR3 DNA follows: TGCGCCAGCAGCCAAGTCGGACAAGCAGGGGAGACCCAGTACTTC. The V gene is TRBV4-1, the J gene TRBJ2-5; D may be TRBD1 (5 bases). Trimming stripped 1 base from V and 5 bases from J, with 14 bases between. The CDR3 is made up of 15 amino acids. Germline-derived CDR1 and CDR2 are MGHRA and YSYEKL.

This clonotype appeared many times. The chain employs TRBV13 and TRBJ2-5; D remains ambiguous. Germline V lookup: CDR1 PRHDT, CDR2 FYEKMQ (reference sequence). V was shortened by 2 bases and J by 3 bases, with 7 bases between the two germline ends. CDR3 length: 13 residues. CDR3 region: CASSLSFEETQYF. The CDR3 coding sequence is TGTGCCAGCAGCTTATCGTTCGAAGAGACCCAGTACTTC. Filled out from reference TRBV13 and TRBJ2-5, the complete variable domain reads AAGVIQSPRHLIKEKRETATLKCYPIPRHDTVYWYQQGPGQDPQFLISFYEKMQSDKGSIPDRFSAQQFSDYHSELNMSSLELGDSALYFCASSLSFEETQYFGPGTRLLVL.

This chain uses TRBV7-9 with TRBJ2-1, with TRBD2 matching over 16 bases. The germline gives CDR1 SEHNR, CDR2 FQNEAQ (reference sequence). The CDR3 is 17 residues long. The V and J ends lost 7 bases and 6 bases, in that order; junction bases with no gene match: 9. The CDR3 region has the DNA TGTGCCAGCAAACTAGGGACTAGCGGGGGGGCCCTCAATGAGCAGTTCTTC. This gives the protein CASKLGTSGGALNEQFF.

CDR3 protein: CASSHPTGDNQPQHF. The CDR3 nucleotides are TGCGCCAGCAGCCACCCGACAGGAGACAATCAGCCCCAGCATTTT. V and J are TRBV4-1 and TRBJ1-5; possible D gene TRBD1, 6 bases. V was pared by 3 bases and J by 3 bases, with 12 bases between. Looked up from germline, CDR1 is MGHRA and CDR2 is YSYEKL. This CDR3 is 15 amino acids long.

This clonotype was picked up many times. This chain uses TRBV11-2 with TRBJ2-1; TRBD2 is a possible D gene (5 bases). Trimming stripped 2 bases from V and 7 bases from J, with 18 bases between. The CDR3 runs to 16 residues. Germline CDR1 reads SGHAT; CDR2 reads FQNNGV. The CDR3 DNA reads TGTGCCAGCAGCTTAATCCTTGGGGAGATGGGGAATGAGCAGTTCTTC. It translates to CASSLILGEMGNEQFF.

This clonotype was seen a handful of times. CDR3 DNA sequence: TGTGCCAGCAGCTTGGTGGGGAATGGAAATGAGCAGTTCTTC. It is translated as CASSLVGNGNEQFF. The chain recombines TRBV5-6 with TRBJ2-1, with no clear D. The CDR3 length is 14 residues. Germline V gene data show CDR1 as SGHDT and CDR2 as YYEEEE. The germline V and J ends were trimmed by 0 bases and 7 bases, with 11 bases remaining between them.

The rearrangement uses TRBV7-9 and TRBJ1-1, with D maybe TRBD1 (5 bases). The V gene's germline CDR1 is SEHNR and CDR2 FQNEAQ (reference sequence). CDR3 length equals 13 residues. V lost 3 bases and J lost 6, with 11 bases in between. CDR3 amino acids: CASSLDTGAEAFF. The CDR3 DNA reads as TGTGCCAGCAGCTTGGACACGGGCGCTGAAGCTTTCTTT. Variable domain in full (rest from reference TRBV7-9 and TRBJ1-1): DTGVSQNPRHKITKRGQNVTFRCDPISEHNRLYWYRQTLGQGPEFLTYFQNEAQLEKSRLLSDRFSAERPKGSFSTLEIQRTEQGDSAMYLCASSLDTGAEAFFGQGTRLTVV.

This clonotype occurred a few times. V and J are TRBV5-1 and TRBJ1-2; D is possibly TRBD1 (5 bases). Germline CDR1 SGHRS, CDR2 YFSETQ. With 0 bases removed from V and 6 bases from J, the gap between germline ends came to 12 bases. This CDR3 is built from 14 residues. The CDR3 sequence: CASSLGWGPDGYTF. The CDR3 DNA sequence: TGCGCCAGCAGCTTGGGCTGGGGACCCGATGGCTACACCTTC. Full variable domain (rest looked up from reference TRBV5-1 and TRBJ1-2): KAGVTQTPRYLIKTRGQQVTLSCSPISGHRSVSWYQQTPGQGLQFLFEYFSETQRNKGNFPGRFSGRQFSNSRSEMNVSTLELGDSALYLCASSLGWGPDGYTFGSGTRLTVV.

This clonotype was detected only a few times. The J gene is TRBJ1-1, the V gene TRBV12-5; D gene unclear. Germline V gene lookup returns CDR1 LGHNT and CDR2 FRNRAP. The CDR3 totals 15 residues. Deletions cut 4 bases from V and 10 bases from J, with 22 bases between. The CDR3 protein is CASGSVVARRFRAFF. The CDR3 DNA is TGTGCTAGTGGTTCGGTAGTGGCACGGCGGTTCCGAGCTTTCTTT.

The chain links TRBV7-6 to TRBJ2-2; D possibly corresponds to TRBD2 (6 bases). The germline gives CDR1 SGHVS, CDR2 FNYEAQ. Trimming took 11 bases from V and 4 from J, leaving 17 bases between them. The CDR3 spans 14 residues. The CDR3 sequence: CAGRASVFTGELFF. The CDR3 DNA reads as TGTGCCGGTCGGGCTAGCGTCTTCACCGGGGAGCTGTTTTTT.